The clone carrying this T cell receptor (beta chain) came up a few times. Its antigen is not identified. The sample's time point: newly diagnosed GD, antithyroid drugs for less than 3 months. PBMC-derived RNA was used for the TCR library. The authors built TCR beta libraries using iRepertoire HTBI primers and Arm-PCR of CDR3 regions. TCRdb redid the calling of the multiplex PCR reads with MiXCR, one entry per CDR3 protein. The table lists 560,000 or so distinct CDR3 sequences, around 16% of them singletons. This entry comes from a study of regulatory T cells in long-lasting Graves disease. General study results and limits: Persistent Graves' patients showed less TCR diversity than newly diagnosed patients showed.

The sample was also reused in another study, on T cells in Graves' hyperthyroidism and ophthalmopathy. That investigation notes: The HTBI primer set was used in a first-round RT-PCR of the TCR CDR3.

This receptor was taken from a man aged 18 to 30 with Graves disease. The sample was peripheral blood mononuclear cells (PBMCs), taken at new diagnosis, from a patient treated with antithyroid drugs.

This chain's CDR3 is CATTGGLDTNTGELFF. In DNA, the CDR3 is TGTGCCACGACTGGGGGGCTTGATACGAACACCGGGGAGCTGTTTTTT. The rearrangement links TRBV19 to TRBJ2-2, with D tentatively TRBD1 or TRBD2 (6 bases each). This CDR3 contains 16 residues. V was pared by 10 bases and J by 0 bases, with 18 bases between. Germline CDR1 reads LNHDA; CDR2 reads SQIVND (reference sequence).